This T cell receptor (beta chain) appears in the sequencing data of a study of CD8 T cells in ankylosing spondylitis. TCR beta libraries were made by quantitative 5'-RACE with molecular barcodes. Via MiXCR, TCRdb re-called the 5' RACE reads, giving one row per CDR3 protein. The sample includes some 7,000 distinct CDR3 sequences, roughly 2.8% of them seen just once. CDR1 and CDR2 (germline): SGDLS, YYNGEE. The CDR3 has 13 amino acids. V was clipped by 3 bases and J by 6 bases, with 10 bases between them. This clonotype appeared many times. Its cognate antigen is unknown. The study, taken as a whole, reports: Earlier studies detected some motif variants in reactive arthritis synovial fluid and blood. Disease-linked clones were reportedly significantly enriched in matched ankylosing spondylitis synovial fluid. Made up of about eight highly homologous variants, a TCR beta motif appeared characteristic of ankylosing spondylitis blood.

The rearrangement joins TRBV9 to TRBJ2-1; weak D call: TRBD2 (6 bases). This TCR was sampled from a female donor with ankylosing spondylitis or in good health (not recorded which). The sequenced material came from blood, either unsorted or a sorted T cell fraction (not recorded which). The chain's CDR3 is CASSETGVNEQFF. In DNA form, the CDR3 reads TGTGCCAGCAGCGAAACGGGAGTCAATGAGCAGTTCTTC. Combining the CDR3 with reference TRBV9 and TRBJ2-1 gives the whole variable domain DSGVTQTPKHLITATGQRVTLRCSPRSGDLSVYWYQQSLDQGLQFLIQYYNGEERAKGNILERFSAQQFPDLHSELNLSSLELGDSALYFCASSETGVNEQFFGPGTRLTVL.